This TCR beta chain was identified in a study of CD8 T cells in ankylosing spondylitis. As regards this clonotype: The antigen remains unidentified.

Points from the study as a whole: Clones linked with disease were CD8+ and fairly uncommon in the peripheral blood.

This CDR3 region has 18 residues. Looked up from germline, CDR1 is SGHAT and CDR2 is FQNNGV. Trimming pared 3 bases from V and 2 bases from J, leaving 19 bases between. TCRdb passed the 5' RACE reads through MiXCR, listing each CDR3 protein once. The sample lists about 160,000 distinct CDR3 sequences, 9.5% to 10% occurring once. This TCR was sampled from a female donor with ankylosing spondylitis or in good health (not recorded which). Sequencing was done on a sample of blood, either unsorted or a sorted T cell fraction (not recorded which). The chain employs TRBV11-2 and TRBJ2-2; D perhaps matches TRBD2 (5 bases). The CDR3 coding sequence is TGTGCCAGCAGCTTCCCAACTGCAGCCGGAGGTAACACCGGGGAGCTGTTTTTT. It encodes CASSFPTAAGGNTGELFF.